This entry concerns a single T cell receptor (beta chain). RNA was extracted with the RNeasy kit, and a quantity of about 0.45 to 1 ug was reverse transcribed using random hexamers. With immunoSEQ multiplex PCR, TCR beta CDR3 was amplified across 54 Vbeta and 13 Jbeta. MiXCR, run by TCRdb on the immunoSEQ multiplex PCR reads, gives a single entry per CDR3 protein. The data hold about 430,000 distinct CDR3 sequences, with more than 80% observed a single time. Sequencing of TCR beta covered CD8+ and CD4+ T cells obtained from blood. Relapsing-remitting disease, either stable or active, was present in the multiple sclerosis controls, who were treatment-naive patients. The data were taken from a study of CD8 T cells in Susac syndrome. V lost 1 base and J lost 0, with 13 bases in between. Germline V gene data show CDR1 as SNHLY and CDR2 as FYNNEI. The CDR3 has 16 residues.

This TCR derives from a human donor with multiple sclerosis. The V gene is TRBV2, the J gene TRBJ2-7, with D tentatively TRBD2 (6 bases). Specimen: CD8+ T cells from PBMCs. DNA for the CDR3: TGTGCCAGCAGTGAAGGGGGACTGAGGAGCTCCTACGAGCAGTACTTC. Its translation is CASSEGGLRSSYEQYF. Full variable domain (rest looked up from reference TRBV2 and TRBJ2-7): EPEVTQTPSHQVTQMGQEVILRCVPISNHLYFYWYRQILGQKVEFLVSFYNNEISEKSEIFDDQFSVERPDGSNFTLKIRSTKLEDSAMYFCASSEGGLRSSYEQYFGPGTRLTVT.